This record looks at one TCR beta chain sequence and its context. Antigen specificity is unknown. This specimen belongs to a study of monozygotic twins with inflammatory bowel disease. Study-wide findings and caveats: Researchers reported no repertoire similarity difference between concordant and discordant twins, possibly from limited power. Telling apart the different T cell subtypes was not possible. The co-twins with IBD showed lower TCRbeta diversity (inverse Simpson) than their healthy siblings.

The template was total RNA from whole blood, with no T cell sorting. TCRdb re-called the 5' RACE reads; one entry per CDR3 protein, DNA not given. This repertoire includes around 190,000 distinct CDR3 sequences. Germline loops: CDR1 MNHEY, CDR2 SMNVEV (reference sequence). The CDR3 totals 15 residues. The clonotype was recovered from a human donor with ulcerative colitis or Crohn's disease, or a healthy co-twin of an affected twin (not recorded which). The genes are TRBV27 and TRBJ2-3; TCRdb indicates TRBD2, and absent DNA this call remains unverified. Sequencing used blood. The CDR3 sequence is CASSTIAGVSDTQYF.